These 30 T cell receptor beta chains came from one sample sequenced in a study of CD8+ T cells in alopecia areata (dated by TCRdb to the late 2010s). Library preparation was by the immunoSEQ multiplex PCR assay. RNA was extracted from all samples and reverse transcribed into cDNA as template for TCR sequencing. TCRdb stores this immuneACCESS table with in-frame sequences only. Part of the clones is absent; in the studies checked, under half of the shortfall reflects unresolved V genes, and no reason is known for the rest. The sample data list 200,000 to 250,000 clones, and about 50% of these were observed just once. 1.6% of the sample goes to the ten largest clones. Explained via the paper, the time point label denotes: approximately 4 weeks on oral tofacitinib. Read against the paper, the sample's treatment or condition label means: oral pan-JAK inhibitor, 5-10 mg twice daily. Sequences were derived from CD4+ T cells sorted from blood, sampled at week 4, from a patient treated with tofacitinib. These receptors were obtained from a human donor with alopecia areata.

This CDR3 is CATSLRETTQPQHF. The CDR3 region has the DNA TGTGCCACCAGCCTCAGGGAGACGACACAGCCCCAGCATTTT. The chain links TRBV15 to TRBJ1-5; D possibly corresponds to TRBD1 (5 bases). Trimming pared 5 bases from V and 7 bases from J, leaving 15 bases between. The CDR3 consists of 14 residues. Germline V gene sequence: CDR1 LNHNV, CDR2 YYDKDF (reference sequence).

The chain is built from TRBV29-1 and TRBJ1-1; maybe TRBD1 (5 bases). Germline CDR1 SQVTM, CDR2 ANQGSEA. The CDR3 covers 13 residues. V lost 2 bases to trimming and J lost 2 bases, with 9 bases between them. For the CDR3, the DNA is TGCAGCGTTGAACAGGGCATCAACACTGAAGCTTTCTTT. Residues: CSVEQGINTEAFF. The variable domain in full, completed from reference TRBV29-1 and TRBJ1-1, reads SAVISQKPSRDICQRGTSLTIQCQVDSQVTMMFWYRQQPGQSLTLIATANQGSEATYESGFVIDKFPISRPNLTFSTLTVSNMSPEDSSIYLCSVEQGINTEAFFGQGTRLTVV.

The CDR3 reads CSVRDRGFDNEQFF. CDR3 in DNA: TGCAGCGTGAGGGACAGGGGATTCGACAATGAGCAGTTCTTC. The chain joins TRBV29-1 to TRBJ2-1; TRBD1 matches at 10 bases. This CDR3 has 14 amino acids. Germline-derived CDR1 and CDR2 are SQVTM and ANQGSEA. V was clipped by 6 bases and J by 5 bases; unmatched bases: 7.

The sample holds a few counts of this clone. This chain joins TRBV7-2 and TRBJ2-4; no firm D call. Germline loops: CDR1 SGHTA, CDR2 FQGNSA. The V gene lost 5 bases and the J gene lost 7 bases, with 9 bases spanning the gap. The CDR3 contains 12 residues. The CDR3 bases are TGTGCCAGCAGCCGTGGTTTGAACATTCAGTACTTC. Its protein is CASSRGLNIQYF.

This chain uses TRBV30 with TRBJ1-1; D ambiguous. The CDR3 covers 12 residues. The V gene's germline CDR1 is GTSNPN and CDR2 SVGIG (reference sequence). V was cut by 6 bases and J by 0 bases, with 8 bases left in between. The DNA for the CDR3 is TGTGCCTGCCCCCGGGTGAACACTGAAGCTTTCTTT. It specifies CACPRVNTEAFF. Based on the CDR3 plus reference TRBV30 and TRBJ1-1, the full variable domain is SQTIHQWPATLVQPVGSPLSLECTVEGTSNPNLYWYRQAAGRGLQLLFYSVGIGQISSEVPQNLSASRPQDRQFILSSKKLLLSDSGFYLCACPRVNTEAFFGQGTRLTVV.

The chain links TRBV10-2 to TRBJ2-7; 9 nucleotides align to TRBD2. The CDR3 extends over 14 amino acids. Germline trimming cut 8 bases from V and 3 bases from J; bases unmatched to any gene: 8. In germline, CDR1 is WSHSY, CDR2 SAAADI. The CDR3 nucleotides are TGCGCCAGCGGTAATAGCGGGGGCCTCTACGAGCAGTACTTC. Translation: CASGNSGGLYEQYF.

This clone was observed a single time. The rearrangement uses TRBV7-8 and TRBJ2-1, with 13 nucleotides matching TRBD2. This CDR3 contains 14 residues. Germline lookup yields CDR1 SGHVS and CDR2 FQNEAQ. The V gene end was trimmed by 5 bases and the J gene end by 15 bases; junction bases not matched to a gene: 10. CDR3 protein: CASSLTSGGSLGFF. The CDR3 nucleotides read TGTGCCAGCAGCCTGACTAGCGGGGGGTCGCTCGGGTTCTTC.

This clone was seen only a few times. The gene calls are TRBV6-5 and TRBJ2-1, with D hard to call. Trimming cost V 4 bases and J 7 bases, with 5 bases left between them. This CDR3 is 11 amino acids long. Germline CDR1 and CDR2: MNHEY and SVGAGI. The CDR3 is CASSSWNEQFF. Written as DNA, the CDR3 is TGTGCCAGCAGTTCCTGGAATGAGCAGTTCTTC.

The J gene is TRBJ2-1, the V gene TRBV21-1; TRBD2 is taken as the D call from the table, unchecked against the DNA. TRBV21-1 is labeled a pseudogene. This CDR3 has 12 amino acids. The chain's CDR3 is CASSLRGNEQFF. The CDR3 DNA reads as TGTGCCAGCAGCTTACGAGGGAATGAGCAGTTCTTC.

This clone was picked up many times. The V call is TRBV11-1, the J call TRBJ2-3; 12 bases agree with TRBD1. The CDR3 is 17 amino acids. The germline V gene has CDR1 SGHAT and CDR2 FQDESV (reference sequence). With 0 bases clipped from V and 11 bases from J, the junction kept 12 bases outside the gene matches. The CDR3 sequence is CASSLASGTGGSLKQYF. The CDR3 bases are TGTGCCAGCAGCTTAGCTTCTGGGACAGGGGGCTCCTTGAAGCAGTATTTT.

CDR3 loop: CATSTILGNTEAFF. The CDR3 region has the DNA TGTGCCACCAGCACGATCCTTGGGAACACTGAAGCTTTCTTT. This chain links TRBV15 with TRBJ1-1; D gene ambiguous. CDR3 length: 14 residues. Trimming cost V 4 bases and J 1 base, with 10 bases left between them. CDR1 and CDR2 (germline): LNHNV, YYDKDF (reference sequence).

A word on this clone: The sample has other DNA sequences that encode this CDR3 too. The chain couples TRBV29-1 to TRBJ1-1; D gene unclear. V lost 3 bases and J lost 1, with 12 bases in between. In germline, CDR1 is SQVTM, CDR2 ANQGSEA. The CDR3 has 14 amino acids. Here the CDR3 reads CSVEPRLRNTEAFF. CDR3 nucleotide sequence: TGCAGCGTTGAGCCCAGGTTAAGGAACACTGAAGCTTTCTTT.

Only one count was recorded for this clone. V is TRBV5-1 and J is TRBJ2-3, with TRBD1 matching over 8 bases. The CDR3 has 15 amino acids. The trim removed 4 bases at V and 2 bases at J, leaving 6 bases unmatched. Germline-derived CDR1 and CDR2 are SGHRS and YFSETQ. CDR3 coding DNA: TGCGCCAGCAGCAGCACGGGACAGGTCACAGATACGCAGTATTTT. Protein product: CASSSTGQVTDTQYF.

The genes are TRBV29-1 and TRBJ1-2; TRBD1 matches at 7 bases. Germline CDR1 and CDR2: SQVTM and ANQGSEA. The trim removed 2 bases at V and 0 bases at J, leaving 3 bases unmatched. The CDR3 totals 14 residues. DNA for the CDR3: TGCAGCGTTGAAACGAGGGGGCCTAACTATGGCTACACCTTC. Translation gives CSVETRGPNYGYTF.

The J gene is TRBJ2-7, the V gene TRBV25-1; D remains ambiguous. The CDR3 is made up of 13 amino acids. Germline V gene data show CDR1 as MGHDK and CDR2 as SYGVNS. V was cut by 3 bases and J by 2 bases, with 8 bases left in between. CDR3 region: CASSDSVTYEQYF. Here the CDR3 DNA reads TGTGCCAGCAGTGATTCGGTTACCTACGAGCAGTACTTC.

The chain has TRBV29-1 and TRBJ1-1; 7 nucleotides match TRBD1. The CDR3 has 15 residues. Germline V gene data show CDR1 as SQVTM and CDR2 as ANQGSEA. The V and J ends lost 2 bases and 6 bases, in that order; junction bases with no gene match: 12. Here the CDR3 reads CSVEKGAGGLAEAFF. The CDR3 DNA reads TGCAGCGTTGAAAAGGGGGCAGGTGGGCTTGCTGAAGCTTTCTTT.

This chain uses TRBV14 with TRBJ1-5, with D hard to call. V was cut by 0 bases and J by 1 base, with 10 bases left in between. Germline-derived CDR1 and CDR2 are SGHDN and FVKESK. This CDR3 is built from 16 residues. The CDR3 loop reads CASSQDAGVSNQPQHF. The CDR3 nucleotides are TGTGCCAGCAGCCAAGATGCTGGCGTCAGCAATCAGCCCCAGCATTTT.

The chain is built from TRBV6-1 and TRBJ1-5; 7 positions agree with TRBD1. Trimming removed 3 bases from V and 7 bases from J; junction bases left unmatched: 9. Germline CDR1 is MNHNS and CDR2 is SASEGT. The CDR3 has 15 residues. CDR3 sequence reads: CASSDPIQGNQPQHF. In nucleotides, the CDR3 is TGTGCCAGCAGTGATCCGATACAGGGGAACCAGCCCCAGCATTTT.

The chain is built from TRBV4-3 and TRBJ1-6; the D is unclear. The CDR3 length is 14 residues. Germline CDR1 is LGHNA and CDR2 is YSLEER. The V end lost 0 bases, the J end lost 11 bases, and 11 bases lay between the germline ends. CDR3 loop: CASSQESNSPPLHF. The CDR3 DNA sequence: TGCGCCAGCAGCCAAGAGTCTAACTCTCCACCCCTCCACTTT.

CDR3 residues: CASSLEVHYGYTF. The CDR3 nucleotides read TGTGCCAGCAGCTTGGAGGTGCACTATGGCTACACCTTC. The chain carries TRBV7-2 and TRBJ1-2; no definite D call. Germline CDR1 reads SGHTA; CDR2 reads FQGNSA. The CDR3 loop spans 13 amino acids. V was pared by 3 bases and J by 3 bases, with 8 bases between.

The chain uses TRBV2 and TRBJ2-7; 9 bases are shared with TRBD2. CDR3 size: 15 residues. Trimming cost V 6 bases and J 1 base; bases outside gene matches: 7. Germline lookup yields CDR1 SNHLY and CDR2 FYNNEI. CDR3 nucleotides: TGTGCCAGCAGCGTTAGCGGGGGCACTTCCTACGAGCAGTACTTC. Translated: CASSVSGGTSYEQYF.

The chain is built from TRBV9 and TRBJ2-3; 8 bases fit TRBD2. CDR1 SGDLS and CDR2 YYNGEE come from the germline V gene. This CDR3 contains 16 residues. V was clipped by 0 bases and J by 3 bases; unmatched bases: 6. The CDR3 sequence is CASSVAGGLRTDTQYF. In DNA, the CDR3 is TGTGCCAGCAGCGTAGCGGGGGGGTTGAGGACAGATACGCAGTATTTT.

This chain uses TRBV7-9 with TRBJ1-5, with D possibly matching TRBD1 (5 bases). The germline CDR1 and CDR2 sequences are SEHNR and FQNEAQ (reference sequence). Trimming pared 6 bases from V and 6 bases from J, leaving 9 bases between. The CDR3 sequence is 12 residues long. The CDR3 coding sequence is TGTGCCAGCAGTCCAGGGTTTCAGCCCCAGCATTTT. It is translated as CASSPGFQPQHF.

The chain is built from TRBV30 and TRBJ1-1; TRBD1 is a possible D gene (5 bases). The CDR3 runs to 15 residues. Germline loops: CDR1 GTSNPN, CDR2 SVGIG (reference sequence). The V end lost 0 bases, the J end lost 0 bases, and 11 bases lay between the germline ends. CDR3 sequence reads: CAWSVGTNLNTEAFF. The CDR3, as DNA: TGTGCCTGGAGTGTCGGGACCAACCTGAACACTGAAGCTTTCTTT.

The gene calls are TRBV5-1 and TRBJ2-1; D not resolved. Trimming shortened V by 2 bases and J by 7 bases, and 7 bases separated the two germline ends. This CDR3 spans 12 amino acids. Per germline, CDR1 SGHRS and CDR2 YFSETQ. The DNA of the CDR3 is TGCGCCAGCAGCTTTAGAGGAAATGAGCAGTTCTTC. Translated: CASSFRGNEQFF.

The chain carries TRBV5-1 and TRBJ1-1; a possible D gene is TRBD1 (5 bases). The germline CDR1 and CDR2 sequences are SGHRS and YFSETQ. The V end was cut by 0 bases, the J end by 2 bases, with 8 bases between. The CDR3 covers 14 residues. The CDR3 is CASSLGGSNTEAFF. The CDR3 coding sequence is TGCGCCAGCAGCTTGGGGGGCTCCAACACTGAAGCTTTCTTT.

This chain links TRBV4-3 with TRBJ2-1; D perhaps matches TRBD2 (7 bases). V was clipped by 0 bases and J by 0 bases, with 12 bases between them. Per germline, CDR1 LGHNA and CDR2 YSLEER. The CDR3 covers 17 residues. The CDR3 loop reads CASSQDTAGASYNEQFF. DNA of the CDR3: TGCGCCAGCAGCCAAGATACGGCGGGGGCCTCCTACAATGAGCAGTTCTTC.

The V call is TRBV10-2, the J call TRBJ1-3; D is undetermined. Looked up from germline, CDR1 is WSHSY and CDR2 is SAAADI. V lost 4 bases and J lost 1, with 11 bases in between. The CDR3 consists of 15 residues. CDR3 nucleotide sequence: TGCGCCAGCAGTGTGCGTCTGGGATCTGGAAACACCATATATTTT. This sequence encodes CASSVRLGSGNTIYF.

This sequence joins TRBV5-1 and TRBJ1-1; possibly TRBD1 for D (5 bases). The germline gives CDR1 SGHRS, CDR2 YFSETQ. V shed 1 base and J shed 11 bases, with 15 bases lying between them. The CDR3 consists of 13 residues. CDR3 nucleotide sequence: TGCGCCAGCAGCTTGTCACGGGGCGGCGAGGCTTTCTTT. This translates into CASSLSRGGEAFF.

The V and J genes are TRBV4-3 and TRBJ2-1, with D hard to call. Germline CDR1 reads LGHNA; CDR2 reads YSLEER. This CDR3 comprises 14 residues. V was clipped by 0 bases and J by 7 bases, with 10 bases between them. DNA for the CDR3: TGCGCCAGCAGCCAAGACCAGGTAATGAATGAGCAGTTCTTC. Amino acid sequence: CASSQDQVMNEQFF.